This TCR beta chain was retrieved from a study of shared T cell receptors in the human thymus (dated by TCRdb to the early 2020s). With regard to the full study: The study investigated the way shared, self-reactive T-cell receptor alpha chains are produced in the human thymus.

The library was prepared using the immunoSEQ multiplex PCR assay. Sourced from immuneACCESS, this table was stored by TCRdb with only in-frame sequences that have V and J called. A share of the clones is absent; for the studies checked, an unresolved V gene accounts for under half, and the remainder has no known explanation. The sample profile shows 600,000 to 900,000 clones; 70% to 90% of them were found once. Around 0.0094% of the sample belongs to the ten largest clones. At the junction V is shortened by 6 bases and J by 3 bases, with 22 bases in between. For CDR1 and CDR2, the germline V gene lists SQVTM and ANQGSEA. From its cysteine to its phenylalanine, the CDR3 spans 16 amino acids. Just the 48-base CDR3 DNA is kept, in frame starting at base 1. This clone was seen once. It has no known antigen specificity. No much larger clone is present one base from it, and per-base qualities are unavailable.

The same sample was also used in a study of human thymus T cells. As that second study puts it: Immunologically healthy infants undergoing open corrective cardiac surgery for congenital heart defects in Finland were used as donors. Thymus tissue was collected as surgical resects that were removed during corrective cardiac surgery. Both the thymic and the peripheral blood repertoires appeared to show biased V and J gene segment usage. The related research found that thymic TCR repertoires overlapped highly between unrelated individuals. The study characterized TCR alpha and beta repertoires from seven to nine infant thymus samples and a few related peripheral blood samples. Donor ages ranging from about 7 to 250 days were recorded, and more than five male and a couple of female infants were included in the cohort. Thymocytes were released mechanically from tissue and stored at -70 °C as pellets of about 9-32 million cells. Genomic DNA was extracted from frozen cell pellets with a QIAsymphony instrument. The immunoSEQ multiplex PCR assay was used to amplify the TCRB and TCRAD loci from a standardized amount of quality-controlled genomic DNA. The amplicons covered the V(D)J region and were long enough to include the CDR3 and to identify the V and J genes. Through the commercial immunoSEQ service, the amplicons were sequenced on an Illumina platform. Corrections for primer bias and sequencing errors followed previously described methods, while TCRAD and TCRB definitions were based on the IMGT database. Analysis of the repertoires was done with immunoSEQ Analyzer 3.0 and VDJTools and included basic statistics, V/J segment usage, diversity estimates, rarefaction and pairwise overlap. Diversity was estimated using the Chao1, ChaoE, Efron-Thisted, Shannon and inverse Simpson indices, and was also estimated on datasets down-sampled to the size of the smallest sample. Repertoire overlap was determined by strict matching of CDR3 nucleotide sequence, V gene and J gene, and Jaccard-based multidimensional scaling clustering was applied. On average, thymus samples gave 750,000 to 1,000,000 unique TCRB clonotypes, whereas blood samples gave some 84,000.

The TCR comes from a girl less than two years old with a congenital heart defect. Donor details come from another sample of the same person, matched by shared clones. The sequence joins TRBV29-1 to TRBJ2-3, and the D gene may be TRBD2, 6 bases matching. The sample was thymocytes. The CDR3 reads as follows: CSVGEVGKTNTDTQYF. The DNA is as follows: TGCAGCGTCGGGGAGGTGGGTAAAACTAATACAGATACGCAGTATTTT.